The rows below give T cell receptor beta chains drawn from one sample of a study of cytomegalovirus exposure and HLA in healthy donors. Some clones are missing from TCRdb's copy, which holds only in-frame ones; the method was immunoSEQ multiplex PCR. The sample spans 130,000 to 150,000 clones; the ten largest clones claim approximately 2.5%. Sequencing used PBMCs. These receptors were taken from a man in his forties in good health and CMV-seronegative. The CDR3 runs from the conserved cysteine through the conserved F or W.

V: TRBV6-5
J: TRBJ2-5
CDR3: CASRGQGGETQYF

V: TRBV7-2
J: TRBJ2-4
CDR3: CASSTWDRLAKNIQYF

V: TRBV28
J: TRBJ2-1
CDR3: CASSSGTGPVNEQFF

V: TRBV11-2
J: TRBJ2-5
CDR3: CASSLRLAGDRQETQYF

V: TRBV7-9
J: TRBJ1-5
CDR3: CASSPDRGDQPQHF

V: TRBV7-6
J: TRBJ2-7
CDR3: CASSDQTGQAPGVQYF

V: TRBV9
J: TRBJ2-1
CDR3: CASSPKTGHEQFF

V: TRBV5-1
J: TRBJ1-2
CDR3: CASSFLDRTYGYTF

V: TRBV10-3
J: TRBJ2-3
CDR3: CAISEPLAGRVDTQYF

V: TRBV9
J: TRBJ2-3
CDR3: CASSSPGRVPDTQYF

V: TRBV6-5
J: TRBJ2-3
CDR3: CASSRDFTDTQYF

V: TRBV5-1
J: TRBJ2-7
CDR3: CASSSPGTSIYEQYF

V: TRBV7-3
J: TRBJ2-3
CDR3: CASSPSTDTQYF

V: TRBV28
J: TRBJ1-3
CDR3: CASSETGQQDTIYF

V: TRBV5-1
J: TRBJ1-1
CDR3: CASSLARSLGWGHDTEAFF

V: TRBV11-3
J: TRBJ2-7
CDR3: CASSPSGRGTYEQYF

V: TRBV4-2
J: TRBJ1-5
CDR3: CASSQEQGPQHF

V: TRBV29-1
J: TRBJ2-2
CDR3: CSVSYTGELFF

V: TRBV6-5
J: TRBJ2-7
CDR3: CASSYSGQDYEQYF

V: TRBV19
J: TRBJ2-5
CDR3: CASSIMQGSGETQYF

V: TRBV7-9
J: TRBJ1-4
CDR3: CASSFALGEGEKLFF

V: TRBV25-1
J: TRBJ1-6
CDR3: CASSAGQLNSPLHF

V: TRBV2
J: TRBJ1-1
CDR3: CASSEGGQATEAFF

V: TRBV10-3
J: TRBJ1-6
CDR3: CAISDGGTYNSPLHF

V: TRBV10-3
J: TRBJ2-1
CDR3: CAISDEGQMTYNEQFF

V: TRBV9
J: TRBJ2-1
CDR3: CASSGTGETYNEQFF

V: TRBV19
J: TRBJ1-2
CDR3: CASSLHDRGGYTF

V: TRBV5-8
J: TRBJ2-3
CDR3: CASSFRGIGTDTQYF

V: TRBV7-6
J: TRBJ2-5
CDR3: CASSPSPETQYF

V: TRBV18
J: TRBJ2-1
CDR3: CASSPGTSGTYNEQFF

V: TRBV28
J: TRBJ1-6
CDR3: CASSLPRGPLHF